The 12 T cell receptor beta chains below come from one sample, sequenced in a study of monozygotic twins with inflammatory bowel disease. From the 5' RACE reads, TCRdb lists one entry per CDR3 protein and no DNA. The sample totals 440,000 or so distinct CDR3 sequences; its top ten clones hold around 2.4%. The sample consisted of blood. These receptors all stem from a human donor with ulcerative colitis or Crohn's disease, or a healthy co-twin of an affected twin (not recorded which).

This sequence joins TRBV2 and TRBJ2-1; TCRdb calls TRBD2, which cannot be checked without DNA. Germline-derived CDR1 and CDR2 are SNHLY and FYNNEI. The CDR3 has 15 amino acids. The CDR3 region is CASSRSSGAYNEQFF.

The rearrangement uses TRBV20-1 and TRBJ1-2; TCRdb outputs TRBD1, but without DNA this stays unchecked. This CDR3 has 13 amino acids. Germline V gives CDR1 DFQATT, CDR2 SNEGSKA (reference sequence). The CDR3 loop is CSASGTGENGYTF.

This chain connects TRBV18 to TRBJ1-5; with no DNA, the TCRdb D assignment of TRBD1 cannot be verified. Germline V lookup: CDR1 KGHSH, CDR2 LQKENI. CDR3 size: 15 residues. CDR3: CASSPPGGGNQPQHF.

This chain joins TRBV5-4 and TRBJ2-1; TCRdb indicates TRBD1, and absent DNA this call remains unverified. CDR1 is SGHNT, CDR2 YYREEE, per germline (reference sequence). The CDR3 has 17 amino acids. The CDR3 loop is CAGSTGGTLSSYNEQFF.

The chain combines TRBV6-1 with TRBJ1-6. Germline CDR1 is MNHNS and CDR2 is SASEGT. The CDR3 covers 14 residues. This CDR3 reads CASKGTANNSPLHF.

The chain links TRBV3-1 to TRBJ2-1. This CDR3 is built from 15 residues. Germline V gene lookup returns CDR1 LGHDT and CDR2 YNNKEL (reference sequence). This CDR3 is CASSQGFSTGNEQFF.

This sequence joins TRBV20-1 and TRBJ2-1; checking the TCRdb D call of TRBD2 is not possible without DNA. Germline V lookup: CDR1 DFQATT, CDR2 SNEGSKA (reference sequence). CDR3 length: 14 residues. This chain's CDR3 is CSASAAGGYNEQFF.

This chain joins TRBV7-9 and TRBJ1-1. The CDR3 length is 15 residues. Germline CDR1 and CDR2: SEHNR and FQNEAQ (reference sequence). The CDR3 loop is CASSSVESANTEAFF.

The CDR3 loop reads CASSGSSGGPYNEQFF. This chain joins TRBV2 and TRBJ2-1; the TCRdb D gene call, TRBD2, has no DNA to confirm it. The CDR3 covers 16 residues. Germline CDR1 and CDR2: SNHLY and FYNNEI.

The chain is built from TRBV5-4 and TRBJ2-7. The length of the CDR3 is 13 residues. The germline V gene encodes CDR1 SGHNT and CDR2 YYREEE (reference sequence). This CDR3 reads CASSPGGPNEQYF.

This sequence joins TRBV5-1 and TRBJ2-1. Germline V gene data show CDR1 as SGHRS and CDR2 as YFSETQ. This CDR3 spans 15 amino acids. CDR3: CASSLGSIGKNEQFF.

CDR3 protein: CASSEQRQQPQHF. The chain uses TRBV7-2 and TRBJ1-5. The CDR3 runs to 13 residues. Germline CDR1 is SGHTA and CDR2 is FQGNSA. The variable domain in full, completed from reference TRBV7-2 and TRBJ1-5, reads GAGVSQSPSNKVTEKGKDVELRCDPISGHTALYWYRQSLGQGLEFLIYFQGNSAPDKSGLPSDRFSAERTGGSVSTLTIQRTQQEDSAVYLCASSEQRQQPQHFGDGTRLSIL.